This TCR beta chain came from a study of T-cell memory formation after mild COVID-19. As for the study in general: Across donors, TCR clusters were largely donor specific.

TCRdb processed the 5' RACE reads anew with MiXCR; each CDR3 protein has one entry. The sample yields hundreds of thousands of distinct CDR3 sequences, roughly 22% seen once. The CDR3 runs 20 residues. Concerning this clonotype itself: Its ends do not fully match the called genes, so a read error is possible.

Sequenced input: PBMCs or a T cell subset sorted from them (not recorded which). This sequence was found in an adult woman who had mild COVID-19 (a few samples of this study predate the infection). Cell type and time point are not known. V usage is TRBV23-1 and J usage is TRBJ2-2; possible D gene TRBD1, 6 bases. TRBV23-1 is treated as an ORF (open reading frame) with a function not yet certain. The CDR3 nucleotides are TGCGCCAGCAGTCCTCAAGGCGATGCTTCAGGGGCGGAAAACACCGGGGAGATGTTTTTT. Translation: CASSPQGDASGAENTGEMFF.